The source of this T cell receptor (beta chain) is a study of PD-L1 blockade in urothelial cancer. In the study overall: Patients' atezolizumab regimen, 1,200 mg intravenously every 3 weeks, began in 2014. Blood analysis occurred 3 weeks (second dose) and 6 weeks after treatment start.

V lost 4 bases to trimming and J lost 4 bases; unmatched junction nucleotides: 8. Per the germline V gene, CDR1 is SGHNT and CDR2 is YYREEE (reference sequence). The CDR3 covers 16 residues. The method was immunoSEQ multiplex PCR; TCRdb's version includes in-frame clones alone and lacks a portion of them. The data show 40,000 to 45,000 clones, 83% seen once. The time point denotes: peripheral blood 6 weeks after treatment start. Each patient's cancer was a locally advanced or metastatic urothelial carcinoma. The sequenced sample was PBMCs, obtained around atezolizumab (anti-PD-L1) treatment. The chain recombines TRBV5-4 with TRBJ1-1, with TRBD1 identical over 12 bases. The receptor was derived from a man aged 55-75 years with urothelial cancer. The CDR3 DNA reads TGTGCCAGCAGCAACCGGGACAGGGGGCCCGGCACTGAAGCTTTCTTT. As protein: CASSNRDRGPGTEAFF.